The T cell receptor (beta chain) under discussion was sequenced for a study of blood T cell repertoires in COVID-19. The V gene's germline CDR1 is SGHNT and CDR2 YYREEE (reference sequence). Unmatched junction bases numbered 5, after V lost 0 bases and J lost 2 bases. The CDR3 totals 16 residues. The protocol was immunoSEQ multiplex PCR, while the TCRdb copy is restricted to in-frame clones and leaves out a portion. The repertoire holds about 160,000 clones, with about 88% as singletons. V gene TRBV5-4 combines with J gene TRBJ2-3, with 8 bases identical to TRBD2. This sequence was found in a woman of 80 years or more with acute or convalescent COVID-19. The specimen sequenced was peripheral blood. The CDR3 DNA reads as TGTGCCAGCAGCTTGGACCTAGCGGGTGTCACAGATACGCAGTATTTT. Translated, it gives CASSLDLAGVTDTQYF.